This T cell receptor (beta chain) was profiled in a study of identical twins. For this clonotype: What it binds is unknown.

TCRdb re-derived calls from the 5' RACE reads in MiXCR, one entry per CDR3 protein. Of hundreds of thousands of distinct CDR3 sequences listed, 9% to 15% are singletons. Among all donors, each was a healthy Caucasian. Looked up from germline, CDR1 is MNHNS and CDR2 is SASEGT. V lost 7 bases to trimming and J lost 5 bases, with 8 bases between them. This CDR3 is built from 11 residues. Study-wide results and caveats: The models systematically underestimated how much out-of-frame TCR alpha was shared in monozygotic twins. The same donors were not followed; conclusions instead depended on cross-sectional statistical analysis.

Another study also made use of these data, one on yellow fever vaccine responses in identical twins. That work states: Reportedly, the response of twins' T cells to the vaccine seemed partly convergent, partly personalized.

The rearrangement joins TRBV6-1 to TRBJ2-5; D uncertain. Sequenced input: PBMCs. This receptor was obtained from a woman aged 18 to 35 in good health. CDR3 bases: TGTGCCAGCACCCAAAGGGAGACCCAGTACTTC. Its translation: CASTQRETQYF.